Below are 5 T cell receptor beta chains sequenced from a single sample in a study of blood T cell repertoires in COVID-19 (dated by TCRdb to 2020 to 2022). Library prep was done by the immunoSEQ multiplex PCR assay. This immuneACCESS table, as held by TCRdb, lists in-frame sequences with V and J called but not all clones. Of the missing ones, under half trace to an unresolved V gene in checked studies; the others have no known cause. The sample profile shows 80,000 to 130,000 clones; over 85% of them were found once. Around 5.7% of the sample is held by the ten biggest clonotypes. The sequenced material came from peripheral blood. These receptors originate from a man aged 65 to 79 with acute or convalescent COVID-19.

The J gene is TRBJ1-1, the V gene TRBV12-3 or TRBV12-4; D gene uncertain. The CDR3 consists of 13 residues. Trimming took off 3 bases at V and 1 base at J, with 6 bases between the two ends. This CDR3 reads CASSFVRNTEAFF. The CDR3 DNA reads TGTGCCAGCAGTTTTGTCAGGAACACTGAAGCTTTCTTT.

This clone is a singleton in its sample. The gene calls are TRBV7-2 and TRBJ1-5; a weak D match, TRBD1 (5 bases). CDR3 length: 16 amino acids. Germline CDR1 and CDR2: SGHTA and FQGNSA. V lost 0 bases to trimming and J lost 1 base, with 10 bases between them. The CDR3 is CASSLARGGSNQPQHF. In DNA form, the CDR3 reads TGTGCCAGCAGCTTAGCGCGGGGGGGGAGCAATCAGCCCCAGCATTTT.

The chain employs TRBV18 and TRBJ2-3, with TRBD2 as a possible D gene (6 bases). With 8 bases removed from V and 0 bases from J, the gap between germline ends came to 12 bases. Germline CDR1 is KGHSH and CDR2 is LQKENI. The CDR3 runs 14 residues. The CDR3 loop reads CASLSGSSTDTQYF. The CDR3 region has the DNA TGTGCCAGCCTTAGCGGTTCTAGCACAGATACGCAGTATTTT.

V and J are TRBV19 and TRBJ2-1; possibly TRBD2 for D (6 bases). The length of the CDR3 is 14 residues. The V and J ends lost 0 bases and 8 bases respectively, with 11 bases between them. The germline V gene encodes CDR1 LNHDA and CDR2 SQIVND (reference sequence). The CDR3 nucleotides read TGTGCCAGTAGTATAGATCGATGGGGGGATGAGCAGTTCTTC. The encoded protein is CASSIDRWGDEQFF.

Written as DNA, the CDR3 is TGTGCCAGCAGCCCCTATCAGGGGCTGGCTTTCTTT. Its translation is CASSPYQGLAFF. V usage is TRBV11-2 and J usage is TRBJ1-1; perhaps TRBD1 as D (6 bases). The CDR3 covers 12 residues. Germline-derived CDR1 and CDR2 are SGHAT and FQNNGV. Trimming pared 5 bases from V and 11 bases from J, leaving 15 bases between.